Following are 30 T cell receptor beta chains from one sample sequenced in a study of CD8 T cells in Susac syndrome. Roughly 0.45 to 1 ug RNA was reverse transcribed with random hexamers. TCRdb recomputed calls from the immunoSEQ multiplex PCR reads with MiXCR, one row per CDR3 protein. This sample has a few hundred thousand distinct CDR3 sequences, with approximately 92% found just once. Source material: CD4+ T cells from PBMCs. The source of these receptors is a human donor with multiple sclerosis.

V is TRBV12-3 or TRBV12-4 and J is TRBJ2-3; 12 positions match TRBD2. Unmatched junction bases numbered 11, after V lost 10 bases and J lost 6 bases. The CDR3 length is 15 residues. The CDR3 nucleotides are TGTGCCATCGGACTAGCGGGAAGACCAATGGATACGCAGTATTTT. This encodes CAIGLAGRPMDTQYF.

This clonotype showed up just a few times. The chain carries TRBV18 and TRBJ2-5; the D gene is possibly TRBD1 (5 bases). CDR1 and CDR2 (germline): KGHSH, LQKENI. The CDR3 is 13 amino acids. The V end was cut by 2 bases, the J end by 1 base, with 5 bases between. Written as DNA, the CDR3 is TGTGCCAGCTCACCAGACAGCCAAGAGACCCAGTACTTC. Translation gives CASSPDSQETQYF.

The rearrangement links TRBV29-1 to TRBJ2-3; 8 positions agree with TRBD2. Germline V gene data show CDR1 as SQVTM and CDR2 as ANQGSEA. The CDR3 spans 14 residues. J was trimmed by 0 bases and V by 6 bases; bases with no gene match: 5. CDR3 coding DNA: TGCAGCGTCGCCGGGACTAGGAGCACAGATACGCAGTATTTT. This gives the protein CSVAGTRSTDTQYF.

The chain joins TRBV12-3 or TRBV12-4 to TRBJ1-3, with a tentative D call TRBD1 (5 bases). V shed 0 bases and J shed 4 bases, with 10 bases lying between them. The CDR3 spans 15 residues. Here the CDR3 reads CASSLAGTEGNTIYF. The DNA of the CDR3 is TGTGCCAGCAGTTTAGCCGGGACGGAAGGAAACACCATATATTTT.

The V and J genes are TRBV21-1 and TRBJ2-1. TRBV21-1 is a pseudogene locus. This CDR3 region has 13 residues. CDR3 sequence reads: CASSNGSYNEQFF. The CDR3 nucleotides are TGTGCCAGCAGCAACGGGTCCTACAATGAGCAGTTCTTC.

The V and J genes are TRBV30 and TRBJ2-3, with 7 positions matching TRBD1. Germline CDR1 GTSNPN, CDR2 SVGIG (reference sequence). The CDR3 contains 14 residues. Trimming at V came to 3 bases and at J to 1 base, leaving 4 bases not matched to a gene. The CDR3 protein is CAWRGGAGTDTQYF. The CDR3 DNA reads as TGTGCCTGGAGAGGGGGCGCTGGCACAGATACGCAGTATTTT.

V and J are TRBV7-9 and TRBJ2-5, with 11 bases that match TRBD2. The J segment lost 5 bases and the V segment lost 2 bases, leaving 7 bases of the junction unmatched. Germline V gene data show CDR1 as SEHNR and CDR2 as FQNEAQ (reference sequence). This CDR3 has 16 residues. The CDR3 nucleotides read TGTGCCAGCAGCTTAATTAGCGGGAGGGTTGTGGAGACCCAGTACTTC. It specifies CASSLISGRVVETQYF.

The chain links TRBV9 to TRBJ2-7, with a weak D call TRBD1 (6 bases). V dropped 2 bases and J dropped 6 bases, with 12 bases sitting between them. The germline V gene has CDR1 SGDLS and CDR2 YYNGEE. This CDR3 is built from 13 residues. Written as DNA, the CDR3 is TGTGCCAGCAGCGTGGATGTCAGGGGCGAGCAGTACGTC. Residues: CASSVDVRGEQYV.

This chain connects TRBV18 to TRBJ1-1; D is unclear. Germline-derived CDR1 and CDR2 are KGHSH and LQKENI. This CDR3 spans 13 amino acids. V shed 3 bases and J shed 4 bases, with 9 bases lying between them. This chain's CDR3 is CASSPGFATEAFF. In nucleotides, the CDR3 is TGTGCCAGCTCACCTGGCTTTGCCACTGAAGCTTTCTTT.

The chain is built from TRBV5-1 and TRBJ2-1; no clear D gene. CDR3 length equals 15 residues. V was pared by 2 bases and J by 8 bases, with 17 bases between. Germline V gene sequence: CDR1 SGHRS, CDR2 YFSETQ. The CDR3: CASSLEVRSGDEQFF. CDR3 nucleotides: TGCGCCAGCAGCTTAGAGGTTCGTAGTGGAGATGAGCAGTTCTTC. Filled out from reference TRBV5-1 and TRBJ2-1, the complete variable domain reads KAGVTQTPRYLIKTRGQQVTLSCSPISGHRSVSWYQQTPGQGLQFLFEYFSETQRNKGNFPGRFSGRQFSNSRSEMNVSTLELGDSALYLCASSLEVRSGDEQFFGPGTRLTVL.

The genes are TRBV5-1 and TRBJ1-5; weak D call: TRBD1 (5 bases). The CDR3 has 16 amino acids. Germline loops: CDR1 SGHRS, CDR2 YFSETQ. V lost 4 bases, J lost 0 bases, and 14 bases lay in between. The CDR3 reads CASSPYQGYSNQPQHF. The CDR3 DNA is TGCGCCAGCAGCCCCTACCAGGGATATAGCAATCAGCCCCAGCATTTT.

The CDR3 here is CASTLRAGTEAFF. The CDR3 nucleotides read TGTGCCAGCACCCTACGCGCAGGGACTGAAGCTTTCTTT. The V call is TRBV11-2, the J call TRBJ1-1; D is perhaps TRBD1 (5 bases). Trimming shortened V by 7 bases and J by 5 bases, and 14 bases separated the two germline ends. The CDR3 has 13 residues. Germline CDR1 is SGHAT and CDR2 is FQNNGV.

V usage is TRBV18 and J usage is TRBJ2-1; the D gene is possibly TRBD2 (7 bases). The length of the CDR3 is 16 residues. The germline V gene has CDR1 KGHSH and CDR2 LQKENI. V lost 4 bases to trimming and J lost 5 bases, with 18 bases between them. The CDR3 sequence is CASSLTGGSLNNEQFF. The CDR3 DNA follows: TGTGCCAGCTCACTTACGGGGGGCTCCCTAAACAATGAGCAGTTCTTC.

The chain combines TRBV7-9 with TRBJ1-1; D is unresolved. Germline assignment: CDR1 SEHNR and CDR2 FQNEAQ (reference sequence). The CDR3 covers 14 residues. Between the trimmed V and J ends, which lost 3 bases and 4 bases, there was a span of 12 bases. CDR3 loop: CASSFGIRGTEAFF. The CDR3 DNA is TGTGCCAGCAGCTTCGGGATACGAGGCACTGAAGCTTTCTTT.

The rearrangement joins TRBV5-4 to TRBJ2-3; a weak D match, TRBD1 (5 bases). CDR3 size: 14 residues. Trimming took off 4 bases at V and 5 bases at J, with 14 bases between the two ends. Per germline, CDR1 SGHNT and CDR2 YYREEE (reference sequence). The CDR3 region has the DNA TGTGCCAGCAGCCCCCAGGGTCCCGTAGATACGCAGTATTTT. Translation gives CASSPQGPVDTQYF.

In this sample, this clonotype turned up a few times. The gene calls are TRBV6-5 and TRBJ1-5; a possible D gene is TRBD1 (6 bases). The CDR3 spans 15 residues. CDR1 and CDR2 (germline): MNHEY, SVGAGI. The ends were cut back, 6 bases at V and 2 bases at J, with 14 bases in the middle. In DNA form, the CDR3 reads TGTGCCAGCAGCCCTACAGGGACCGGCAATCAGCCCCAGCATTTT. Its translation: CASSPTGTGNQPQHF.

The chain links TRBV5-4 to TRBJ2-1; D unclear. V dropped 0 bases and J dropped 0 bases, with 7 bases sitting between them. The length of the CDR3 is 15 residues. Germline CDR1 is SGHNT and CDR2 is YYREEE (reference sequence). The CDR3 protein is CASSLGAVSYNEQFF. DNA for the CDR3: TGTGCCAGCAGCTTGGGGGCGGTCTCCTACAATGAGCAGTTCTTC.

The V and J genes are TRBV29-1 and TRBJ1-1; D perhaps matches TRBD1 (6 bases). Trimming left V 0 bases short and J 4 bases short, with 12 bases between. Germline V lookup: CDR1 SQVTM, CDR2 ANQGSEA. This CDR3 comprises 14 residues. The DNA of the CDR3 is TGCAGCGTTGAAGATGGGGGCTCAGGCACTGAAGCTTTCTTT. As protein: CSVEDGGSGTEAFF.

The chain recombines TRBV14 with TRBJ1-1; 7 bases are shared with TRBD1. CDR1 is SGHDN, CDR2 FVKESK, per germline. The CDR3 loop spans 15 amino acids. After removal of 3 bases from V and 5 bases from J, the junction contained 9 bases not matched to a gene. The CDR3 is CASSQHRGGGTEAFF. The DNA for the CDR3 is TGTGCCAGCAGCCAGCACAGGGGAGGTGGTACTGAAGCTTTCTTT.

The chain uses TRBV5-6 and TRBJ2-5; 7 nucleotides agree with TRBD2. The CDR3 runs 18 residues. The V segment lost 0 bases and the J segment 4 bases; nucleotides outside the gene matches: 15. Germline CDR1 is SGHDT and CDR2 is YYEEEE. CDR3 residues: CASSLAYSSGIGPETQYF. The CDR3 nucleotides read TGTGCCAGCAGCTTGGCGTATTCTAGCGGCATAGGTCCAGAGACCCAGTACTTC.

The rearrangement links TRBV6-1 to TRBJ2-5; maybe TRBD2 (6 bases). There are 16 residues in the CDR3. Germline CDR1 is MNHNS and CDR2 is SASEGT. The V end was cut by 5 bases, the J end by 2 bases, with 18 bases between. CDR3 sequence reads: CASSRSGGSLQETQYF. Written as DNA, the CDR3 is TGTGCCAGCAGTAGATCCGGGGGATCCTTACAAGAGACCCAGTACTTC.

The rearrangement links TRBV12-3 or TRBV12-4 to TRBJ2-1; the match to TRBD1 covers 8 bases. V was clipped by 0 bases and J by 0 bases; unmatched bases: 4. The CDR3 loop spans 17 amino acids. In DNA form, the CDR3 reads TGTGCCAGCAGTTTAGCGACAGGGGAGAACTCCTACAATGAGCAGTTCTTC. Translation: CASSLATGENSYNEQFF.

The chain couples TRBV29-1 to TRBJ2-7; 7 bases are shared with TRBD1. The germline V gene has CDR1 SQVTM and CDR2 ANQGSEA. The V and J ends lost 2 bases and 7 bases, in that order; junction bases with no gene match: 5. The CDR3 is made up of 12 amino acids. CDR3 sequence: CSVENRGEEQYF. The CDR3 nucleotides are TGCAGCGTTGAAAACAGGGGCGAAGAGCAGTACTTC.

The V and J genes are TRBV6-5 and TRBJ2-2; no definite D call. V dropped 2 bases and J dropped 4 bases, with 17 bases sitting between them. The germline V gene has CDR1 MNHEY and CDR2 SVGAGI. The CDR3 runs 17 residues. CDR3 sequence: CASSYAPWTGPTGELFF. CDR3 DNA sequence: TGTGCCAGCAGTTACGCGCCCTGGACCGGCCCCACCGGGGAGCTGTTTTTT.

The V and J genes are TRBV29-1 and TRBJ2-1; D might be TRBD1 (6 bases). The germline V and J ends were trimmed by 7 bases and 6 bases, with 16 bases remaining between them. Germline loops: CDR1 SQVTM, CDR2 ANQGSEA. The CDR3 covers 13 residues. The CDR3 bases are TGCAGCGAGTCCCTCCTAGGGGGCAATGAGCAGTTCTTC. Amino acids: CSESLLGGNEQFF.

This chain joins TRBV11-2 and TRBJ2-1; 8 bases are shared with TRBD2. This CDR3 spans 16 amino acids. V was pared by 5 bases and J by 8 bases, with 14 bases of the junction left unmatched. Germline assignment: CDR1 SGHAT and CDR2 FQNNGV. This CDR3 is CASSRITGLAAHEQFF. Here the CDR3 DNA reads TGTGCCAGCAGCCGTATAACAGGACTAGCCGCCCATGAGCAGTTCTTC.

V and J are TRBV28 and TRBJ1-1; no firm D call. The germline V gene has CDR1 MDHEN and CDR2 SYDVKM. The CDR3 runs to 16 residues. V lost 4 bases to trimming and J lost 0 bases, with 15 bases between them. CDR3: CASSYEGWRMNTEAFF. CDR3 DNA sequence: TGTGCCAGCAGTTACGAGGGATGGAGGATGAACACTGAAGCTTTCTTT.

This clonotype appeared a single time. The chain uses TRBV5-6 and TRBJ1-2; 9 bases fit TRBD1. V shed 4 bases, J shed 4 bases, and the junction held 2 bases outside the gene matches. This CDR3 has 13 amino acids. The germline V gene has CDR1 SGHDT and CDR2 YYEEEE. The CDR3 here is CASSVDRGYGYTF. Written as DNA, the CDR3 is TGTGCCAGCAGCGTGGACAGGGGCTATGGCTACACCTTC.

The gene calls are TRBV29-1 and TRBJ2-3; no clear D. This CDR3 region has 12 residues. V was clipped by 8 bases and J by 4 bases, with 13 bases between them. CDR1 and CDR2 (germline): SQVTM, ANQGSEA. The CDR3 spells CSYLETADTQYF. Written as DNA, the CDR3 is TGCAGCTACCTTGAAACAGCAGATACGCAGTATTTT.

CDR3 coding DNA: TGTGCCACCGGGGTAACTGGGGCCAACGTCCTGACTTTC. It specifies CATGVTGANVLTF. This sequence joins TRBV24-1 and TRBJ2-6; D remains unclear. Germline V gene data show CDR1 as KGHDR and CDR2 as SFDVKD. This CDR3 is 13 amino acids long. V was pared by 9 bases and J by 2 bases, with 7 bases between.